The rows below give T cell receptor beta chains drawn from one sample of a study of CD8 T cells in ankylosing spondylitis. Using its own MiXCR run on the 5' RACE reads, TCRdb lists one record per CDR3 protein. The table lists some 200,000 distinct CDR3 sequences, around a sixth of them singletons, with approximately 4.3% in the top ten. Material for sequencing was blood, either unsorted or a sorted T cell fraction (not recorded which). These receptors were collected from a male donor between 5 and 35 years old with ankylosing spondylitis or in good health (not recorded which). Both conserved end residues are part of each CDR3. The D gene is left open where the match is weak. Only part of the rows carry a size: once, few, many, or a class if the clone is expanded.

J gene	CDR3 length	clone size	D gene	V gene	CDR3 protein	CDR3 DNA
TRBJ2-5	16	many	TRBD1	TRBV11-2	CASSLVGTGGGETQYF	TGTGCCAGCAGCTTAGTCGGGACAGGGGGTGGAGAGACCCAGTACTTC
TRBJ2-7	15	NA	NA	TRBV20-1	CSARSIVIRFGEQYF	TGCAGTGCTAGATCTATCGTTATTCGTTTCGGCGAGCAGTACTTC
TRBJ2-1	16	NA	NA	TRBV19	CASSIVTGRMGNEQFF	TGTGCCAGTAGTATAGTGACGGGAAGAATGGGCAATGAGCAGTTCTTC
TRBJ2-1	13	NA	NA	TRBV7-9	CASSPYTQDEQFF	TGTGCCAGCAGCCCCTATACCCAGGATGAGCAGTTCTTC
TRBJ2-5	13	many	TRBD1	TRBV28	CASSLYDRGTQYF	TGTGCCAGCAGTTTGTACGACAGGGGGACCCAGTACTTC
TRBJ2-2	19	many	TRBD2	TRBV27	CASSATGTSGGVNTGELFF	TGTGCCAGCAGTGCTACGGGGACTAGCGGGGGGGTGAACACCGGGGAGCTGTTTTTT
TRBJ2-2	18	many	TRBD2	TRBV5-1	CASSLAPLAGGNTGELFF	TGCGCCAGCAGCTTGGCCCCCCTAGCGGGAGGGAACACCGGGGAGCTGTTTTTT
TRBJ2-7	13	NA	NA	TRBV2	CASSEGQSYEQYF	TGTGCCAGCAGTGAAGGGCAGTCCTACGAGCAGTACTTC
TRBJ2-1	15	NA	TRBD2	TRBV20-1	CSARDRGLGLPEQFF	TGCAGTGCTAGAGATCGTGGACTAGGGCTCCCCGAGCAGTTCTTC
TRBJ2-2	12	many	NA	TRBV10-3	CAIWTATGELFF	TGTGCCATCTGGACCGCGACCGGGGAGCTGTTTTTT
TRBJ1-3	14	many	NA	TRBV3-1	CASSQDIAGNTIYF	TGTGCCAGCAGCCAAGATATTGCTGGAAACACCATATATTTT
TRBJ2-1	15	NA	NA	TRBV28	CASSSFLATNNEQFF	TGTGCCAGCAGTTCTTTCCTAGCGACAAACAATGAGCAGTTCTTC
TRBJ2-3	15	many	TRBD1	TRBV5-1	CASSLLAGGADTQYF	TGCGCCAGCAGCTTGTTGGCAGGGGGCGCCGATACGCAGTATTTT
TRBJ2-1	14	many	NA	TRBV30	CAWTPRSSYNEQFF	TGTGCCTGGACACCCAGGAGCTCCTACAATGAGCAGTTCTTC
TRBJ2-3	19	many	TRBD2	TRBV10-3	CAISETGGSGRARTDTQYF	TGTGCCATCAGTGAGACAGGTGGAAGCGGGAGGGCCCGGACAGATACGCAGTATTTT
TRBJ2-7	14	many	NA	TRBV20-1	CSATDLAVHYEQYF	TGCAGTGCTACAGACCTGGCGGTACACTACGAGCAGTACTTC
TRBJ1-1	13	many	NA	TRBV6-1	CASTEGESTEAFF	TGTGCCAGCACCGAGGGGGAGTCCACTGAAGCTTTCTTT
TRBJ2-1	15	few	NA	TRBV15	CATSRDQGEVNEQFF	TGTGCCACCAGCAGAGATCAGGGCGAAGTTAATGAGCAGTTCTTC
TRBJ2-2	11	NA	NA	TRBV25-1	CASVKGGELFF	TGTGCCAGTGTTAAGGGCGGGGAGCTGTTTTTT
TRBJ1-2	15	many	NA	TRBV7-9	CASSTTTGTNYGYTF	TGTGCCAGCAGCACCACGACCGGGACCAACTATGGCTACACCTTC
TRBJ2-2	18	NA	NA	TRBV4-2	CASSQVSLSEANTGELFF	TGTGCCAGCAGCCAAGTATCCCTCTCGGAGGCGAACACCGGGGAGCTGTTTTTT
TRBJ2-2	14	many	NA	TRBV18	CASSASKGPGELFF	TGTGCCAGCTCAGCCTCGAAAGGGCCCGGGGAGCTGTTTTTT
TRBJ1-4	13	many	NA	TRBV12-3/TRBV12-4	CASSLGDKEKLFF	TGTGCCAGCAGTTTAGGGGACAAGGAAAAACTGTTTTTT
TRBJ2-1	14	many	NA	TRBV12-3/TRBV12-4	CASSHGDTYNEQFF	TGTGCCAGCAGCCACGGGGATACCTACAATGAGCAGTTCTTC
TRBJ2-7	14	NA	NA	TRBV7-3	CASSLAGSGYEQYF	TGTGCCAGCAGCTTAGCGGGGTCTGGCTACGAGCAGTACTTC
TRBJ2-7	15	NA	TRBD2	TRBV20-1	CSARRGLAGVDEQYF	TGCAGTGCTCGTCGGGGACTAGCGGGAGTGGACGAGCAGTACTTC
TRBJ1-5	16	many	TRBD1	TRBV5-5	CASSPQGGGGGQPQHF	TGTGCCAGCAGCCCCCAGGGGGGAGGGGGCGGTCAGCCCCAGCATTTT
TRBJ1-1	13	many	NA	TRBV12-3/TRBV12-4	CASRKTVNTEAFF	TGTGCCAGCAGAAAGACAGTAAACACTGAAGCTTTCTTT
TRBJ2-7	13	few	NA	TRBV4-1	CASSPLGGREQYF	TGCGCCAGCAGCCCCCTGGGTGGGCGCGAGCAGTACTTC
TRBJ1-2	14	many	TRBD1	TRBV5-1	CASDLGQGAYGYTF	TGCGCCAGCGACTTGGGACAGGGGGCATATGGCTACACCTTC
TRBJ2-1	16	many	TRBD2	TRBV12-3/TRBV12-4	CASSPPPAGFKTEQFF	TGTGCCAGCAGCCCCCCCCCAGCGGGATTTAAGACTGAGCAGTTCTTC
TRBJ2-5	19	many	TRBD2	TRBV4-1	CASSQERGTSGRAGETQYF	TGCGCCAGCAGCCAAGAGAGAGGGACTAGCGGGAGGGCCGGTGAGACCCAGTACTTC
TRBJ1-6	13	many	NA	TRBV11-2	CASSSRDNSPLHF	TGTGCCAGCAGCTCCAGGGATAACTCACCCCTCCACTTT
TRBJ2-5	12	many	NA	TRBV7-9	CASSAREETQYF	TGTGCCAGCAGCGCAAGAGAAGAGACCCAGTACTTC
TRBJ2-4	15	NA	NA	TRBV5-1	CASSIQGGAKNIQYF	TGCGCCAGCAGCATACAGGGTGGGGCCAAAAACATTCAGTACTTC
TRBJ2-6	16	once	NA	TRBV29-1	CSVGDSALSGANVLTF	TGCAGCGTTGGAGACAGCGCCCTCTCGGGGGCCAACGTCCTGACTTTC
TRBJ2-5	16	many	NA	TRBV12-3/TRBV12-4	CASSYSRSGRQETQYF	TGTGCCAGCAGTTATAGTAGGTCGGGCCGACAAGAGACCCAGTACTTC
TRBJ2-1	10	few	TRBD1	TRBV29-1	CSVGDSEQFF	TGCAGCGTTGGGGACAGCGAGCAGTTCTTC
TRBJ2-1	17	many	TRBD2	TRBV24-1	CATSDDKRERSYNEQFF	TGTGCCACCAGTGATGACAAGCGGGAGAGGTCCTACAATGAGCAGTTCTTC
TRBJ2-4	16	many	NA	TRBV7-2	CASSLGYSLAKNIQYF	TGTGCCAGCAGCTTAGGGTACAGTCTCGCCAAAAACATTCAGTACTTC
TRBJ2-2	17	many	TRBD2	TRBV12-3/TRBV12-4	CASSFIRAGGPRGELFF	TGTGCCAGCAGTTTCATCCGAGCGGGAGGGCCACGGGGGGAGCTGTTTTTT
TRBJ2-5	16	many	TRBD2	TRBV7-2	CASSLRASGMGETQYF	TGTGCCAGCAGCTTAAGGGCTAGCGGGATGGGGGAGACCCAGTACTTC
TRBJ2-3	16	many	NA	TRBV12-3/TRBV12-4	CASSPTRGGITDTQYF	TGTGCCAGCAGCCCGACCAGGGGTGGGATCACAGATACGCAGTATTTT
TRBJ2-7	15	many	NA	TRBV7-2	CASSLGGTSRYEQYF	TGTGCCAGCAGCTTAGGGGGAACTTCGCGCTACGAGCAGTACTTC
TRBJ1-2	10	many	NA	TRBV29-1	CSDLGRGYTF	TGCAGCGACCTAGGTCGGGGCTACACCTTC
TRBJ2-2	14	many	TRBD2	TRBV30	CAWMGLAPHGELFF	TGTGCCTGGATGGGACTAGCTCCGCACGGGGAGCTGTTTTTT
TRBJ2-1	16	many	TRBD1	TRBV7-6	CASSLIGTGLYNEQFF	TGTGCCAGCAGCCTCATTGGGACAGGATTATACAATGAGCAGTTCTTC
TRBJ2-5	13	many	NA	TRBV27	CASRRFSQETQYF	TGTGCCAGCAGAAGGTTCAGTCAAGAGACCCAGTACTTC
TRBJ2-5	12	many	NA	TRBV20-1	CSAQEGLETQYF	TGCAGTGCTCAGGAGGGCCTTGAGACCCAGTACTTC
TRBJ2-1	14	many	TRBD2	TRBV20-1	CSARAGRSYNEQFF	TGCAGTGCTAGAGCCGGGAGGTCCTACAATGAGCAGTTCTTC
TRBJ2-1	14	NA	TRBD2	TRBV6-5	CASTYGTSLNEQFF	TGTGCCAGCACGTACGGGACTAGTCTTAATGAGCAGTTCTTC
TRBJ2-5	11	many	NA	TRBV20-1	CSGQRGETQYF	TGCAGTGGTCAACGCGGGGAGACCCAGTACTTC